Listed below are T cell receptor beta chains from one sample, sequenced in a study of control samples from healthy donors and cancer patients. Some clones are missing from TCRdb's copy, which holds only in-frame ones; the method was immunoSEQ multiplex PCR. This sample has roughly 88,000 clones; roughly nine tenths occur once, and the top ten carry 0.92%. Sample: blood. All receptors derive from a woman in her 30s in good health. The CDR3 runs from the conserved cysteine through the conserved F or W. A D gene is named only where the DNA matches it firmly. Only some rows state a clone size, as once, few, many or a class for expanded clones.

TRBJ2-1 | TRBD2 | TRBV3-1/TRBV3-2 | few | CASSQGLAGGNEQFF | TGTGCCAGCAGCCAAGGACTAGCGGGGGGGAATGAGCAGTTCTTC
TRBJ1-2 | TRBD1 | TRBV6-5 | once | CASSTDRGRGYTF | TGTGCCAGCAGTACGGACAGGGGGCGCGGCTACACCTTC
TRBJ2-7 | - | TRBV5-4 | - | CASSLGLRAYEQYF | TGTGCCAGCAGCTTGGGTCTGAGGGCCTACGAGCAGTACTTC
TRBJ2-7 | TRBD1 | TRBV29-1 | - | CSVLDRGGYEQYF | TGCAGCGTTTTAGACAGGGGAGGCTACGAGCAGTACTTC
TRBJ1-3 | - | TRBV7-9 | - | CALSLGTGNTIYF | TGTGCCCTGAGTCTGGGAACTGGAAACACCATATATTTT
TRBJ1-5 | TRBD1 | TRBV4-1 | - | CASRPALTGSNQPQHF | TGCGCCAGCAGACCGGCCCTGACAGGGAGCAATCAGCCCCAGCATTTT
TRBJ1-1 | TRBD1 | TRBV11-2 | - | CASSLARTGTEAFF | TGTGCCAGCAGCTTAGCCAGGACAGGGACTGAAGCTTTCTTT
TRBJ2-3 | - | TRBV9 | - | CASSVGTGSDTQYF | TGTGCCAGCAGCGTAGGCACAGGGTCAGATACGCAGTATTTT
TRBJ2-3 | TRBD2 | TRBV29-1 | - | CSVEEGRVTDTQYF | TGCAGCGTTGAAGAGGGGAGGGTTACAGATACGCAGTATTTT
TRBJ2-6 | - | TRBV20-1 | - | CSASGANVLTF | TGCAGTGCTAGCGGGGCCAACGTCCTGACTTTC
TRBJ2-1 | - | TRBV7-9 | - | CASSLGSGAVVQFF | TGTGCCAGCAGCTTAGGTAGTGGCGCGGTTGTGCAGTTCTTC
TRBJ1-2 | - | TRBV28 | few | CASSLARAYGYTF | TGTGCCAGCAGTTTAGCCCGAGCTTATGGCTACACCTTC
TRBJ2-2 | - | TRBV5-4 | - | CASSGWLTNTGELFF | TGTGCCAGCAGCGGGTGGCTTACGAACACCGGGGAGCTGTTTTTT
TRBJ1-2 | TRBD1 | TRBV6-5 | - | CASSYWTGEEGGYTF | TGTGCCAGCAGTTACTGGACAGGGGAGGAAGGGGGCTACACCTTC
TRBJ1-2 | TRBD1 | TRBV29-1 | - | CSVESRGADYGYTF | TGCAGCGTTGAATCCAGGGGGGCCGACTATGGCTACACCTTC
TRBJ1-1 | TRBD1 | TRBV6-5 | - | CASSFWTGDTEAFF | TGTGCCAGCAGCTTCTGGACAGGGGACACTGAAGCTTTCTTT
TRBJ1-1 | TRBD1 | TRBV24-1 | once | CATSDLLSQGAQAFF | TGTGCCACCAGTGATTTGCTCTCACAGGGGGCACAAGCTTTCTTT
TRBJ1-4 | - | TRBV11-3 | - | CASSLEVRGLFF | TGTGCCAGCAGCTTAGAAGTTAGAGGACTGTTTTTT
TRBJ1-1 | - | TRBV6-6 | - | CASSYGSLATEAFF | TGTGCCAGCAGTTATGGCTCCCTGGCCACCGAAGCTTTCTTT
TRBJ2-5 | TRBD2 | TRBV2 | - | CASSEPAGEQETQYF | TGTGCCAGCAGTGAACCAGCGGGGGAACAAGAGACCCAGTACTTC
TRBJ1-5 | - | TRBV21-1 | - | CASSKNRGGNQPQHF | TGTGCCAGCAGCAAAAACAGGGGGGGCAATCAGCCCCAGCATTTT
TRBJ1-2 | - | TRBV28 | - | CASLPELSGGPNYGYTF | TGTGCCAGCCTGCCGGAGCTCAGTGGGGGGCCTAACTATGGCTACACCTTC
TRBJ2-7 | TRBD2 | TRBV5-4 | - | CASSSSGGYEQYF | TGTGCCAGCAGCTCGAGCGGGGGTTACGAGCAGTACTTC
TRBJ2-1 | - | TRBV7-2 | - | CASSSEPRNEQFF | TGTGCCAGCAGCTCTGAGCCCCGCAATGAGCAGTTCTTC
TRBJ1-1 | - | TRBV9 | - | CASSVGSGADTEAFF | TGTGCCAGCAGCGTAGGTTCAGGGGCCGACACTGAAGCTTTCTTT
TRBJ1-5 | - | TRBV10-1 | - | CARPGPVQPQHF | TGCGCCCGCCCTGGCCCTGTTCAGCCCCAGCATTTT
TRBJ1-2 | - | TRBV18 | - | CASSPGGGLERRYTF | TGTGCCAGCTCACCCGGTGGAGGGCTCGAGAGGCGCTACACCTTC
TRBJ1-2 | TRBD1 | TRBV30 | - | CAWKRPGTGKDYGYTF | TGTGCCTGGAAACGCCCCGGGACAGGGAAGGACTATGGCTACACCTTC
TRBJ1-1 | - | TRBV3-1/TRBV3-2 | - | CASSQNLNTEAFF | TGTGCCAGCAGCCAAAACCTGAACACTGAAGCTTTCTTT
TRBJ2-7 | - | TRBV28 | - | CASSLRGGTAYEQYF | TGTGCCAGCAGTTTAAGGGGGGGGACAGCCTACGAGCAGTACTTC
TRBJ2-5 | - | TRBV7-9 | - | CASSLGTEETQYF | TGTGCCAGCAGCTTAGGGACCGAAGAGACCCAGTACTTC
TRBJ1-1 | TRBD1 | TRBV7-6 | - | CASSLGTGGQNTEAFF | TGTGCCAGCAGCTTAGGAACAGGGGGCCAGAACACTGAAGCTTTCTTT
TRBJ1-1 | TRBD1 | TRBV7-9 | - | CASSPGQGAEAFF | TGTGCCAGCAGCCCGGGACAGGGGGCTGAAGCTTTCTTT
TRBJ1-1 | - | TRBV24-1 | - | CATSTGTTEAFF | TGTGCCACCAGTACAGGGACCACTGAAGCTTTCTTT
TRBJ1-4 | - | TRBV30 | - | CAWNRDLMNELFF | TGTGCCTGGAACCGGGACCTAATGAATGAACTGTTTTTT